This T cell receptor beta chain was sequenced for a study of cytomegalovirus exposure and HLA in healthy donors. Both 60 Vbeta primers and 13 Jbeta primers went into the PCR. Assay used: immunoSEQ multiplex PCR; TCRdb lists only in-frame clones, some missing. The sample includes around 150,000 clones, about 85% of them seen just once. CDR3 length: 11 residues. Per the germline V gene, CDR1 is LGHNT and CDR2 is FRNRAP. Trimming took 0 bases from V and 14 from J, leaving 10 bases between them. About this clone itself: Its antigen is unidentified.

Study-level results: Prior analysis indicated that the majority of TCR beta V segments exhibited productivity approximately 87% or approximately 30% of the time. For cytomegalovirus status, the classifier reportedly gave diagnoses with high specificity and sensitivity.

The receptor comes from a young man in good health and CMV-seropositive. The chain recombines TRBV12-5 with TRBJ1-2; D remains ambiguous. The sample comprised PBMCs. The CDR3 is CASGLVEGSTF. The CDR3, as DNA: TGTGCTAGTGGTTTGGTCGAGGGATCTACCTTC.